The 9 T cell receptor beta chains below come from one sample, sequenced in a study of control samples from healthy donors and cancer patients. Profiling relied on immunoSEQ multiplex PCR, and the TCRdb table lists in-frame clones only, not all of them. The sample has approximately 58,000 clones, 75% to 90% seen once. Specimen: PBMCs. These receptors came from a man in his 60s with head and neck cancer.

The chain is built from TRBV7-3 and TRBJ2-1, with TRBD2 matching over 7 bases. Trimming took 5 bases from V and 6 from J; bases not matched to a gene: 7. This CDR3 spans 14 amino acids. Germline values: CDR1 SGHTA, CDR2 FQGTGA. The CDR3 region is CASSPQASGNEQFF. As DNA, the CDR3 is TGTGCCAGCAGCCCCCAAGCTAGCGGCAATGAGCAGTTCTTC.

The V gene is TRBV6-2 or TRBV6-3, the J gene TRBJ2-1, with 7 bases that match TRBD2. Germline CDR1 is MNHEY and CDR2 is SVGEGT. V trimming: 5 bases; J trimming: 3 bases; junction bases outside the gene matches: 7. The CDR3 consists of 15 residues. The CDR3 loop reads CASSRDYLIYNEQFF. For the CDR3, the DNA is TGTGCCAGCAGTCGGGACTATCTGATCTACAATGAGCAGTTCTTC.

This clone was observed a handful of times. This sequence joins TRBV18 and TRBJ1-1, with 7 bases lining up with TRBD1. Germline V gene sequence: CDR1 KGHSH, CDR2 LQKENI. V gave up 3 bases and J gave up 4 bases; unmatched junction bases: 8. The CDR3 runs to 15 residues. The CDR3 reads CASSPLGPGGTEAFF. Written as DNA, the CDR3 is TGTGCCAGCTCACCCTTAGGGCCAGGGGGCACTGAAGCTTTCTTT.

The chain recombines TRBV3-1 (or the pseudogene TRBV3-2) with TRBJ2-6; the D gene could be TRBD1 or TRBD2 (5 bases each). CDR1 is LGHDT, CDR2 YNNKEL, per germline (reference sequence). Trimming took off 4 bases at V and 1 base at J, with 5 bases between the two ends. This CDR3 comprises 14 residues. The CDR3 DNA is TGTGCCAGCAGCCGGGGGTCTGGGGCCAACGTCCTGACTTTC. Protein product: CASSRGSGANVLTF.

This chain uses TRBV18 with TRBJ2-2, with a weak D call TRBD2 (7 bases). This CDR3 has 16 amino acids. Trimming removed 1 base at V and 0 bases at J, with 9 bases between. Germline CDR1 and CDR2: KGHSH and LQKENI. CDR3 amino acids: CASSPQGGPNTGELFF. CDR3 DNA: TGTGCCAGCTCACCACAGGGGGGGCCGAACACCGGGGAGCTGTTTTTT.

This sequence joins TRBV7-8 and TRBJ1-5, with D tentatively TRBD1 (6 bases). V lost 5 bases to trimming and J lost 1 base, with 12 bases between them. This CDR3 is built from 15 residues. The V gene's germline CDR1 is SGHVS and CDR2 FQNEAQ. CDR3 region: CASSVDRSSNQPQHF. CDR3 nucleotides: TGTGCCAGCAGCGTAGACAGGTCCAGCAATCAGCCCCAGCATTTT.

The CDR3 protein is CASKKGNQPQHF. In DNA form, the CDR3 reads TGTGCCAGCAAAAAGGGCAATCAGCCCCAGCATTTT. The rearrangement links TRBV2 to TRBJ1-5; no firm D call. CDR1 is SNHLY, CDR2 FYNNEI, per germline. The ends were cut back, 7 bases at V and 2 bases at J, with 6 bases in the middle. CDR3 length: 12 amino acids.

The chain joins TRBV5-1 to TRBJ1-1; a possible D gene is TRBD1 (6 bases). The germline V gene encodes CDR1 SGHRS and CDR2 YFSETQ. There are 14 residues in the CDR3. Trimming removed 2 bases from V and 4 bases from J, with 12 bases in between. CDR3 DNA sequence: TGCGCCAGCAGCTTTCAGGGGATTGGCACTGAAGCTTTCTTT. Translating it yields CASSFQGIGTEAFF.

This chain links TRBV29-1 with TRBJ1-5, with D maybe TRBD1 (6 bases). V was trimmed by 7 bases and J by 5 bases, leaving 15 bases between them. CDR3 size: 13 residues. Looked up from germline, CDR1 is SQVTM and CDR2 is ANQGSEA. The CDR3 spells CSATDRNDQPQHF. CDR3 bases: TGCAGCGCAACTGACAGGAACGATCAGCCCCAGCATTTT.